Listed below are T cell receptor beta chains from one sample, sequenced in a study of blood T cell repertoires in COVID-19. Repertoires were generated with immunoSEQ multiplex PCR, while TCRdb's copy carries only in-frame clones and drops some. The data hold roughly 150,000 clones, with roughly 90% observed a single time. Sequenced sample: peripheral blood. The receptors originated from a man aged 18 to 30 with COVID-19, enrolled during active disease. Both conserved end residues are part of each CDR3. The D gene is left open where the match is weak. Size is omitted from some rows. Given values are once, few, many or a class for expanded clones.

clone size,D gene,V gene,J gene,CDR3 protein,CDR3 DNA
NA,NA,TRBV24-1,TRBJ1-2,CATSDLQAAGYGYTF,TGTGCCACCAGTGATTTGCAAGCCGCAGGGTATGGTTACACCTTC
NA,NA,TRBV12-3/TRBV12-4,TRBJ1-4,CASREDRTEKLLF,TGTGCCAGCAGAGAAGACAGAACGGAAAAACTGCTTTTT
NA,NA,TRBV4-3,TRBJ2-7,CASSQVAWDNYEQYF,TGCGCCAGCAGCCAAGTCGCCTGGGACAACTACGAGCAGTACTTC
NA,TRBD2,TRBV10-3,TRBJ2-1,CAIRSGDYNEQFF,TGTGCCATTCGAAGCGGGGACTACAATGAGCAGTTCTTC
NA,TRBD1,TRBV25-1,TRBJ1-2,CASSVGQGDGYTF,TGTGCCAGCAGTGTGGGACAGGGGGATGGCTACACCTTC
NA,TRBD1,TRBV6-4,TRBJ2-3,CASSDGQGADTQYF,TGTGCCAGCAGTGACGGACAGGGGGCAGATACGCAGTATTTT
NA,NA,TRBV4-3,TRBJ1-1,CASSQDSGGNTEAFF,TGCGCCAGCAGCCAAGATTCGGGAGGGAACACTGAAGCTTTCTTT
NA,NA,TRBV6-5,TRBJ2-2,CASYFANTGELFF,TGTGCCAGTTATTTCGCGAACACCGGGGAGCTGTTTTTT
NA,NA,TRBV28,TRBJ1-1,CASSLAGGIDTEAFF,TGTGCCAGCAGTTTGGCGGGGGGTATTGACACTGAAGCTTTCTTT
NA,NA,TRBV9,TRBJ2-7,CASSVNRDYEQYF,TGTGCCAGCAGCGTTAACAGGGACTACGAGCAGTACTTC
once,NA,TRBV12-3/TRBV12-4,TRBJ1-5,CASTTIRDQPQHF,TGTGCCAGCACCACAATCAGGGATCAGCCCCAGCATTTT
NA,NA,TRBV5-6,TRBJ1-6,CASSRSDTTSYNSPLHF,TGTGCCAGCAGCCGTTCGGACACCACCTCCTATAATTCACCCCTCCACTTT
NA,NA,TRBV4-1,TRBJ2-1,CASSASNNEQFF,TGCGCCAGCAGCGCGAGCAACAATGAGCAGTTCTTC
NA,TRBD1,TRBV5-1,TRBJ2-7,CASSLATGYEQYF,TGCGCCAGCAGCTTGGCGACAGGGTACGAGCAGTACTTC
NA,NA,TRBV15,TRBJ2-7,CATSRALDYEQYF,TGTGCCACCAGCAGAGCACTAGACTACGAGCAGTACTTC
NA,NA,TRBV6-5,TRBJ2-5,CASLPWGGQTQYF,TGTGCCAGCCTACCGTGGGGAGGCCAGACCCAGTACTTC
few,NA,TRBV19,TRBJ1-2,CASSPTNYGYTF,TGTGCCAGTAGTCCAACTAACTATGGCTACACCTTC
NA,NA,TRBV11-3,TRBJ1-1,CASSLGGNTEAFF,TGTGCCAGCAGCTTAGGAGGCAACACTGAAGCTTTCTTT
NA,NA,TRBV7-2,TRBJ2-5,CASSLDPSRAETQYF,TGTGCCAGCAGCTTAGATCCCAGCAGGGCGGAGACCCAGTACTTC
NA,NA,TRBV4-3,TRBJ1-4,CASSQDKRGYGEKLLF,TGCGCCAGCAGCCAAGATAAGAGGGGGTACGGGGAAAAACTGCTTTTT
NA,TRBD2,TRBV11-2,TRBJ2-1,CASSGTSGRYNEQFF,TGTGCCAGCAGCGGGACTAGCGGGAGATACAATGAGCAGTTCTTC
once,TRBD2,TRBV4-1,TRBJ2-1,CASSQVLGLAGGNEQFF,TGCGCCAGCAGCCAAGTCCTCGGACTAGCGGGAGGAAATGAGCAGTTCTTC
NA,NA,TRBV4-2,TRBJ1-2,CASSQEIAGPYGYTF,TGTGCCAGCAGCCAAGAAATCGCAGGGCCCTATGGCTACACCTTC
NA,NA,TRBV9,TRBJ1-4,CAKTGREKLLF,TGTGCCAAGACAGGCCGGGAAAAACTGCTTTTT
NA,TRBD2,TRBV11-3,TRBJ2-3,CASSPSGGGDTQYF,TGTGCCAGCAGCCCTAGCGGGGGGGGAGATACGCAGTATTTT
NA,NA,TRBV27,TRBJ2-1,CATLGRYNEQFF,TGTGCCACACTAGGGCGGTACAATGAGCAGTTCTTC
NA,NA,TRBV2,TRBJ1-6,CASHPVLTPLHF,TGTGCCAGCCACCCAGTTTTGACACCCCTCCACTTT
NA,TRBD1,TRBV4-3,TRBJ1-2,CASSQGDSYYGYTF,TGCGCCAGCAGCCAAGGGGACAGCTACTATGGCTACACCTTC
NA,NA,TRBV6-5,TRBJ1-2,CASSYEGQNGYTF,TGTGCCAGCAGTTACGAAGGACAGAATGGCTACACCTTC
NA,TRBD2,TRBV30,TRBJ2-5,CAWDSSGRWETQYF,TGTGCCTGGGATTCTAGCGGGAGGTGGGAGACCCAGTACTTC
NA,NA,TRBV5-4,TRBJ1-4,CASSPGGSGAGEKLLF,TGTGCCAGCAGCCCGGGAGGGTCAGGGGCGGGGGAAAAACTGCTTTTT
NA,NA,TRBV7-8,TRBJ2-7,CASSFSTGREQYF,TGTGCCAGCAGCTTCAGTACAGGGCGCGAGCAGTACTTC
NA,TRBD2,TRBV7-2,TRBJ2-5,CASSLVGGLAGTSGYF,TGTGCCAGCAGCTTAGTAGGGGGACTAGCGGGCACAAGCGGCTACTTC
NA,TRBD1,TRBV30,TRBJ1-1,CAWMTGTGNTEAFF,TGTGCCTGGATGACCGGGACAGGGAACACTGAAGCTTTCTTT
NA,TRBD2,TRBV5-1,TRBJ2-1,CASSLPSGSQNEQFF,TGCGCCAGCAGCTTGCCAAGCGGGAGTCAAAATGAGCAGTTCTTC
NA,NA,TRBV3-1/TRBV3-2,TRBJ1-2,CASSQGGQPGYGYTF,TGTGCCAGCAGCCAAGGAGGGCAGCCCGGCTATGGCTACACCTTC
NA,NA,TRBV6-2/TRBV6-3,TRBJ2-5,CASTPFWGEETQYF,TGTGCCAGCACCCCTTTTTGGGGGGAAGAGACCCAGTACTTC
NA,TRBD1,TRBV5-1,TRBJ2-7,CASGGTGHEQYF,TGCGCCAGCGGGGGGACAGGGCACGAGCAGTACTTC
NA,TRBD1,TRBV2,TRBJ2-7,CASSSGTGVEQYF,TGTGCCAGCAGTTCCGGGACAGGGGTTGAGCAGTACTTC
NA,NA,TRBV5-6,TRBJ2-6,CASSLGYSGANVLTF,TGTGCCAGCAGCTTGGGTTACTCTGGGGCCAACGTCCTGACTTTC
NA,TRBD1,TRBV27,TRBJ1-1,CASSFPPTGSPEAFF,TGTGCCAGCAGTTTCCCCCCGACAGGGAGTCCTGAAGCTTTCTTT
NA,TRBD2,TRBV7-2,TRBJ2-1,CASSPLAGVPSGDNEQFF,TGTGCCAGCAGCCCGCTTGCGGGAGTACCCTCGGGGGACAATGAGCAGTTCTTC
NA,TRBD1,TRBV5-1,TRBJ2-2,CASSPGDRVAGELFF,TGCGCCAGCAGCCCCGGGGACAGGGTCGCCGGGGAGCTGTTTTTT
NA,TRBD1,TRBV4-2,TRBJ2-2,CASSQNTGASGELFF,TGTGCCAGCAGCCAAAATACAGGGGCCTCCGGGGAGCTGTTTTTT
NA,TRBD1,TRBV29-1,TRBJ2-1,CSVGGQVYEQFF,TGCAGCGTTGGAGGACAGGTTTATGAGCAGTTCTTC